A selection of T cell receptor beta chains follows, all from one sample in a study of OX40 agonist ivuxolimab in advanced cancers. The table came from immunoSEQ multiplex PCR; TCRdb's copy has only in-frame clones and leaves some out. The sample has some 80,000 clones; around 86% are singletons. The source material was CD4+ or CD8+ T cells sorted from blood, sampled in a trial of the OX40 agonist ivuxolimab. Receptors were obtained from an adult with an advanced solid tumor such as melanoma, head and neck, liver or kidney cancer. CDR3s include the opening cysteine and the closing phenylalanine or tryptophan. D genes are given only for firm matches. Clone size, where shown, is once, few, many, or a class for clones that have expanded.

clone_size,j_call,d_call,v_call,cdr3_nt,cdr3_aa
NA,TRBJ2-5,NA,TRBV5-1,TGCGCCAGCCATGGGACGGCCCAAGAGACCCAGTACTTC,CASHGTAQETQYF
NA,TRBJ1-1,TRBD1,TRBV29-1,TGCAGCGTGGATTGGACAGGCGGCACTGAAGCTTTCTTT,CSVDWTGGTEAFF
NA,TRBJ1-1,NA,TRBV9,TGTGCCAGCAGCGTAATGCCCGGGGCTGAAGCTTTCTTT,CASSVMPGAEAFF
NA,TRBJ2-5,NA,TRBV5-5,TGTGCCAGCAGCTTATTACCCGGGGAGACCCAGTACTTC,CASSLLPGETQYF
NA,TRBJ2-1,TRBD2,TRBV15,TGTGCCACCAGCGTGAGTAGAGGCGGGAGCCCTCAAACCGCGGTGTTCTTC,CATSVSRGGSPQTAVFF
NA,TRBJ2-7,TRBD2,TRBV7-2,TGTGCCACCCGAGCGGGAAACGGCTACGAGCAGTACTTC,CATRAGNGYEQYF
NA,TRBJ2-2,TRBD2,TRBV11-3,TGTGCCAGCAGCCCCCGAAGCGGGGGGGCCGGCGGGGAGCTGTTTTTT,CASSPRSGGAGGELFF
NA,TRBJ2-3,TRBD1,TRBV5-4,TGTGCCAGCAGCGACGACAGGGACCACACAGATACGCAGTATTTT,CASSDDRDHTDTQYF
NA,TRBJ1-5,TRBD1,TRBV19,TGTGCCAGCCGGGACAGGGGAGGTCAGCCCCAGCATTTT,CASRDRGGQPQHF
few,TRBJ1-2,TRBD1,TRBV5-5,TGTGCCAGCAGCTTGTCCGGGACAGGCCGCCGGTCGGATGGCTACACCTTC,CASSLSGTGRRSDGYTF
NA,TRBJ2-7,NA,TRBV11-1,TGTGCCAGCAGCTTAGTTGGTTACGAGCAGTACTTC,CASSLVGYEQYF
once,TRBJ2-3,NA,TRBV18,TGTGCCAGCTCACCCGCCGCAGGGGAAAGATCAGATACGCAGTATTTT,CASSPAAGERSDTQYF
NA,TRBJ1-2,NA,TRBV19,TGTGCCAGTAGGACCGACAGAGACTATGGCTACACCTTC,CASRTDRDYGYTF
NA,TRBJ2-6,TRBD1,TRBV11-3,TGTGCCAGCAGCCCCCGGACAGGGGCTGGGGCCAACGTCCTGACTTTC,CASSPRTGAGANVLTF
NA,TRBJ1-4,TRBD1,TRBV18,TGTGCCAGCTCACCCGGACAGGGGGTTAAAGAAAAACTGTTTTTT,CASSPGQGVKEKLFF
NA,TRBJ1-6,TRBD1,TRBV19,TGTGCCAGTAGTATCCGGACAGGGAGGGATTCACCCCTCCACTTT,CASSIRTGRDSPLHF
NA,TRBJ2-3,TRBD2,TRBV7-2,TGTGCCAGCAGCTTTAGCGGGGTCACAGATACGCAGTATTTT,CASSFSGVTDTQYF
NA,TRBJ2-7,NA,TRBV6-6,TGTGCCAGCAGCCTCGATTCAGGTCACTCCTACGAGCAGTACTTC,CASSLDSGHSYEQYF
NA,TRBJ1-1,NA,TRBV29-1,TGCAGCGTTGATGAGGACAGTGAAGCTTTCTTT,CSVDEDSEAFF
NA,TRBJ1-2,NA,TRBV9,TGTGCCAGCAGCACCTGGACGGAGCTCTATGGCTACACCTTC,CASSTWTELYGYTF
NA,TRBJ1-5,TRBD1,TRBV7-2,TGTGCCAGCAGCTTAGAGGGGGCCAGTCAGCCCCAGCATTTT,CASSLEGASQPQHF
NA,TRBJ1-1,NA,TRBV19,TGTGCCAGTAGCAACTATCAAGGGGGGAACACTGAAGCTTTCTTT,CASSNYQGGNTEAFF
few,TRBJ2-5,NA,TRBV7-6,TGTGCCAGCAGCATAACAGGGAAGACCCAGTACTTC,CASSITGKTQYF
NA,TRBJ2-6,TRBD1,TRBV18,TGTGCCAGCTCACCCGGACAGGGACCCCCACTTTCTGGGGCCAACGTCCTGACTTTC,CASSPGQGPPLSGANVLTF
NA,TRBJ2-7,NA,TRBV27,TGTGCCAGCAGTTTTACAGGGCCAAGCTACGAGCAGTACTTC,CASSFTGPSYEQYF
NA,TRBJ2-3,NA,TRBV7-3,TGTGCCAGCAGCCCCTCGAGACAGGGCACAGATACGCAGTATTTT,CASSPSRQGTDTQYF
NA,TRBJ1-3,NA,TRBV19,TGTGCCAGTAGTACCGCTAGGACAGTCTCTGGAAACACCATATATTTT,CASSTARTVSGNTIYF
NA,TRBJ2-1,NA,TRBV5-1,TGCGCCAGCAGCTTGGCGCTCGGAGACAATGAGCAGTTCTTC,CASSLALGDNEQFF
NA,TRBJ2-5,TRBD2,TRBV10-3,TGTGCCATCAGTGACGGTAGCGGGGGGGCCAGGGAGACCCAGTACTTC,CAISDGSGGARETQYF
NA,TRBJ1-1,TRBD1,TRBV19,TGTGCCAGTAGTGCCTCTGCAGGGGGCGGGGACACTGAAGCTTTCTTT,CASSASAGGGDTEAFF
NA,TRBJ2-5,NA,TRBV7-2,TGTGCCAGCAGCTTAATGCCGGGACTGGAAGAGACCCAGTACTTC,CASSLMPGLEETQYF
NA,TRBJ1-2,TRBD1,TRBV13,TGTGCCAGCGAGGGACAGGGGATCCTGGACTATGGCTACACCTTC,CASEGQGILDYGYTF
few,TRBJ1-5,NA,TRBV6-5,TGTGCCAGCAGTTACTCGCGGCAGAATCAGCCCCAGCATTTT,CASSYSRQNQPQHF
NA,TRBJ2-2,NA,TRBV11-2,TGTGCCAGCAGCTTAGGCGGGGTGAACACCGGGGAGCTGTTTTTT,CASSLGGVNTGELFF
NA,TRBJ1-2,NA,TRBV6-5,TGTGCCAGCAGTTACTCTGCCCAGACCTATGGCTACACCTTC,CASSYSAQTYGYTF
NA,TRBJ1-4,TRBD1,TRBV6-1,TGTGCCAGCAGTGAACACGGGACAGGGACCGGGGGACTGTTTTTT,CASSEHGTGTGGLFF
NA,TRBJ2-7,NA,TRBV6-5,TGTGCCAGCAGTTGGGAGGGGGGCTACGAGCAGTACTTC,CASSWEGGYEQYF
NA,TRBJ2-7,TRBD1,TRBV2,TGTGCCAGCGGGGGACAGCTCTCCTACGAGCAGTACTTC,CASGGQLSYEQYF
few,TRBJ2-3,NA,TRBV6-5,TGTGCCAGCAGTTCCCAAACTGCAGATACGCAGTATTTT,CASSSQTADTQYF
NA,TRBJ2-3,NA,TRBV6-1,TGTGCCAGCAGGACGGGACACAGCACAGATACGCAGTATTTT,CASRTGHSTDTQYF
once,TRBJ1-1,NA,TRBV7-9,TGTGCCAGCGGCTATGAGGGGCCTGAAGCTTTCTTT,CASGYEGPEAFF
NA,TRBJ2-3,NA,TRBV6-5,TGTGCCAGCAGGGGGACGGTCGGAGCTAGTACGCAGTATTTT,CASRGTVGASTQYF
NA,TRBJ1-2,NA,TRBV5-6,TGTGCCAGCAGCGCCGGACAGTTCTATGGCTACACCTTC,CASSAGQFYGYTF
few,TRBJ1-1,TRBD1,TRBV6-1,TGTGCCAGCAGACCGGGACAGGCTGCCAGTGCTTTCTTT,CASRPGQAASAFF
once,TRBJ2-2,TRBD1,TRBV11-2,TGTGCCAGCAGCTTGGGACAGGGGCCTATCGGGGAGCTGTTTTTT,CASSLGQGPIGELFF
NA,TRBJ1-2,NA,TRBV6-5,TGTGCCAGCAGTTACTCCTGGGTTTCAAACTATGGCTACACCTTC,CASSYSWVSNYGYTF
NA,TRBJ1-4,NA,TRBV5-1,TGCGCCAGCAGCTCATCCAGGGGACTTAATGAAAAACTGTTTTTT,CASSSSRGLNEKLFF
NA,TRBJ1-2,TRBD1,TRBV19,TGTGCCAGTTCTGTTATCACAGGGGGCGCAGACGGCTACACCTTC,CASSVITGGADGYTF
NA,TRBJ2-2,TRBD2,TRBV7-9,TGTGCCAGCAGCCAAGCCGGGACTAAAGGGGAGCTGTTTTTT,CASSQAGTKGELFF
NA,TRBJ1-2,NA,TRBV9,TGTGCCAGCAGCGTAGGAGGGAATACTTATGGCTACACCTTC,CASSVGGNTYGYTF
NA,TRBJ1-1,NA,TRBV7-9,TGTGCCAGCAGGAAATTCGACGGGGTTGAAGCTTTCTTT,CASRKFDGVEAFF
NA,TRBJ1-2,NA,TRBV6-1,TGTGCCAGCAGCCCCATGGAGGGATACTATGGCTACACCTTC,CASSPMEGYYGYTF
NA,TRBJ2-1,NA,TRBV30,TGTGCCTGGAGTGGGGCTCCCCTGGGGGGGCGTGGAGAGCAGTTCTTC,CAWSGAPLGGRGEQFF
NA,TRBJ1-2,NA,TRBV18,TGTGCCAGCTCACCGACGGGACCGGGGACCCTGGATGGCTACACCTTC,CASSPTGPGTLDGYTF
NA,TRBJ2-1,NA,TRBV18,TGTGCCAGCTCCGCTAGGTACGAGCAGTTCTTC,CASSARYEQFF
NA,TRBJ1-1,TRBD1,TRBV2,TGTGCCAGCAGACCGGACAGGGACACTGAAGCTTTCTTT,CASRPDRDTEAFF
few,TRBJ1-2,NA,TRBV5-1,TGCGCCACCGGACAGTATGGCTACACCTTC,CATGQYGYTF
NA,TRBJ2-6,NA,TRBV19,TGTGCCAGTAGTATATTAGTAGGGGCTGGGGCCAACGTCCTGACTTTC,CASSILVGAGANVLTF
few,TRBJ1-5,NA,TRBV7-2,TGTGCCAGCAGCTTAGGTCGGAACAGCAATCAGCCCCAGCATTTT,CASSLGRNSNQPQHF
NA,TRBJ2-3,NA,TRBV9,TGTGCCAGCAGCGTGCAAGTCGGGACCTCTGGGGATACGCAGTATTTT,CASSVQVGTSGDTQYF